Presented here are 22 T cell receptor beta chains from one specimen sequenced in a study of graft-versus-host responses after intestinal transplantation. Repertoires were generated with immunoSEQ multiplex PCR, while TCRdb's copy carries only in-frame clones and drops some. Of about 80,000 clones listed, over 80% are singletons. The sequences come from PBMCs, collected 98 days after intestinal transplantation. These receptors came from a human patient who received an intestinal transplant, so some T cells may come from the graft donor.

This rearrangement joins TRBV19 to TRBJ1-2; no clear D. Germline V gene sequence: CDR1 LNHDA, CDR2 SQIVND (reference sequence). The V end lost 7 bases, the J end lost 1 base, and 13 bases lay between the germline ends. CDR3 length: 14 amino acids. The CDR3 nucleotides read TGTGCCAGTACCCCCAACGGGCTTAACTATGGCTACACCTTC. It translates to CASTPNGLNYGYTF.

This rearrangement joins TRBV29-1 to TRBJ2-2; D remains ambiguous. CDR1 and CDR2 from the germline V gene are SQVTM and ANQGSEA. The CDR3 is 13 amino acids. Trimming removed 6 bases from V and 0 bases from J, with 8 bases in between. The DNA for the CDR3 is TGCAGCGTGAGTTGGGCGAACACCGGGGAGCTGTTTTTT. This encodes CSVSWANTGELFF.

The chain joins TRBV19 to TRBJ1-5; no reliable D call. Trimming took off 3 bases at V and 4 bases at J, with 13 bases between the two ends. This CDR3 comprises 15 residues. The V gene's germline CDR1 is LNHDA and CDR2 SQIVND (reference sequence). In DNA, the CDR3 is TGTGCCAGTAGTATCGTATCGGCTTCGAATCAGCCCCAGCATTTT. This codes for CASSIVSASNQPQHF.

The chain uses TRBV28 and TRBJ2-5; 11 positions agree with TRBD1. The CDR3 is 15 residues long. Unmatched junction bases numbered 7, after V lost 6 bases and J lost 4 bases. Germline loops: CDR1 MDHEN, CDR2 SYDVKM. Written as DNA, the CDR3 is TGTGCCAGCAGCTCCGGGACAGGGGGGGGAGAGACCCAGTACTTC. Amino acids: CASSSGTGGGETQYF.

This chain links TRBV7-2 with TRBJ2-7, with no clear D. The CDR3 contains 15 residues. Germline lookup yields CDR1 SGHTA and CDR2 FQGNSA. Trimming pared 3 bases from V and 2 bases from J, leaving 14 bases between. CDR3 residues: CASSLGTAYTYEQYF. In DNA form, the CDR3 reads TGTGCCAGCAGCTTGGGCACCGCCTATACCTACGAGCAGTACTTC.

The chain combines TRBV7-2 with TRBJ2-4; TRBD1 agrees at 10 bases. With V trimmed by 0 bases and J by 5 bases, 7 bases remained unmatched. CDR3 size: 17 residues. Germline V gene lookup returns CDR1 SGHTA and CDR2 FQGNSA. The CDR3 bases are TGTGCCAGCAGCTTAGCAGCGGGACAGGGGCCCCAAAACATTCAGTACTTC. As protein: CASSLAAGQGPQNIQYF.

V gene TRBV18 combines with J gene TRBJ2-7, with no clear D. The germline gives CDR1 KGHSH, CDR2 LQKENI. The CDR3 runs to 15 residues. Trimming pared 0 bases from V and 3 bases from J, leaving 12 bases between. This chain's CDR3 is CASSPPSASNYEQYF. CDR3 bases: TGTGCCAGCTCACCACCGAGCGCCTCGAACTACGAGCAGTACTTC.

The rearrangement links TRBV7-9 to TRBJ2-7, with D unclear. V lost 1 base to trimming and J lost 3 bases, with 10 bases between them. The germline V gene encodes CDR1 SEHNR and CDR2 FQNEAQ (reference sequence). The CDR3 runs to 14 residues. The CDR3 coding sequence is TGTGCCAGCAGCTTAGGTTACTCCTACTACGAGCAGTACTTC. Its translation: CASSLGYSYYEQYF. The entire variable domain, with the rest obtained from reference TRBV7-9 and TRBJ2-7, is as follows: DTGVSQNPRHKITKRGQNVTFRCDPISEHNRLYWYRQTLGQGPEFLTYFQNEAQLEKSRLLSDRFSAERPKGSFSTLEIQRTEQGDSAMYLCASSLGYSYYEQYFGPGTRLTVT.

This clone has only one observation. The chain employs TRBV5-5 and TRBJ1-1, with D unclear. The germline V and J ends were trimmed by 5 bases and 5 bases, with 25 bases remaining between them. CDR3 length equals 17 residues. CDR1 and CDR2 from the germline V gene are SGHKS and YYEKEE (reference sequence). CDR3 residues: CASRLSGPRHVRTEAFF. The CDR3 DNA follows: TGTGCCAGCAGGTTGTCCGGACCGCGCCATGTAAGGACTGAAGCTTTCTTT.

The chain joins TRBV9 to TRBJ1-1; D is ambiguous. Deletions cut 4 bases from V and 10 bases from J, with 26 bases between. The germline CDR1 and CDR2 sequences are SGDLS and YYNGEE. The CDR3 has 16 amino acids. CDR3 sequence reads: CASSPPNEVGISGAFF. The CDR3 bases are TGTGCCAGCAGCCCCCCCAATGAGGTCGGGATATCTGGAGCTTTCTTT.

The genes are TRBV9 and TRBJ2-1, with 11 bases fitting TRBD2. The CDR3 runs 15 residues. Germline V gene sequence: CDR1 SGDLS, CDR2 YYNGEE. With 0 bases clipped from V and 6 bases from J, the junction kept 2 bases outside the gene matches. CDR3 coding DNA: TGTGCCAGCAGCGTAGATACTAGCGGGAGCAATGAGCAGTTCTTC. It yields the protein CASSVDTSGSNEQFF.

A single count supports this clone. Written as DNA, the CDR3 is TGCGCCAGCAGTCATAGACAGGGTGAGACCCAGTACTTC. This sequence encodes CASSHRQGETQYF. The chain is built from TRBV23-1 and TRBJ2-5, with TRBD1 matching over 7 bases. TRBV23-1 falls under the ORF class, with uncertain function. This CDR3 contains 13 residues. Germline trimming cut 3 bases from V and 5 bases from J; bases unmatched to any gene: 3.

This chain uses TRBV9 with TRBJ2-3; TRBD2 matches at 13 bases. Per germline, CDR1 SGDLS and CDR2 YYNGEE. The ends lost 4 bases at V and 6 bases at J; junction bases unmatched: 5. CDR3 size: 15 residues. The DNA for the CDR3 is TGTGCCAGCAGCCCCAGACTAGCGGGGGGCGATACGCAGTATTTT. Amino acids: CASSPRLAGGDTQYF.

The CDR3 nucleotides are TGCAGCGTTTCTGACGACAGGGGCGATGAGCAGTTCTTC. The encoded protein is CSVSDDRGDEQFF. The chain is built from TRBV29-1 and TRBJ2-1; TRBD1 aligns across 8 bases. CDR3 length: 13 amino acids. CDR1 is SQVTM, CDR2 ANQGSEA, per germline. J lost 8 bases, V lost 5 bases, and 8 bases had no gene match.

V usage is TRBV2 and J usage is TRBJ2-5; 11 bases fit TRBD2. Germline V gives CDR1 SNHLY, CDR2 FYNNEI. There are 15 residues in the CDR3. V dropped 4 bases and J dropped 4; count of bases not matched to a gene: 5. The CDR3: CASSGRLAGRETQYF. Written as DNA, the CDR3 is TGTGCCAGCAGTGGAAGACTAGCGGGGAGAGAGACCCAGTACTTC. Full variable domain (missing parts from reference TRBV2 and TRBJ2-5): EPEVTQTPSHQVTQMGQEVILRCVPISNHLYFYWYRQILGQKVEFLVSFYNNEISEKSEIFDDQFSVERPDGSNFTLKIRSTKLEDSAMYFCASSGRLAGRETQYFGPGTRLLVL.

This clone turned up a few times. The chain has TRBV5-6 and TRBJ1-6, with D hard to call. The CDR3 has 15 residues. The germline gives CDR1 SGHDT, CDR2 YYEEEE. Deletions cut 0 bases from V and 5 bases from J, with 9 bases between. The DNA for the CDR3 is TGTGCCAGCAGCTTGGCCCGCGGCGATAATTCACCCCTCCACTTT. It codes for CASSLARGDNSPLHF.

CDR3 sequence: CAWSARQGLSYNEQFF. CDR3 nucleotides: TGTGCCTGGAGTGCCCGACAGGGCCTCTCCTACAATGAGCAGTTCTTC. The gene calls are TRBV30 and TRBJ2-1; 7 nucleotides agree with TRBD1. The ends lost 1 base at V and 0 bases at J; junction bases unmatched: 6. Looked up from germline, CDR1 is GTSNPN and CDR2 is SVGIG (reference sequence). This CDR3 has 16 residues.

The chain uses TRBV13 and TRBJ2-5; 13 bases line up with TRBD2. The CDR3 totals 13 residues. Germline V lookup: CDR1 PRHDT, CDR2 FYEKMQ (reference sequence). V was clipped by 0 bases and J by 13 bases; unmatched bases: 2. The CDR3 coding sequence is TGTGCCAGCAGCTTAGGACTAGCGGGGGGGCGGTACTTC. This translates into CASSLGLAGGRYF.

This chain uses TRBV4-1 with TRBJ2-5, with TRBD1 identical over 11 bases. The CDR3 covers 17 residues. From germline, CDR1 is MGHRA and CDR2 YSYEKL. V gave up 3 bases and J gave up 4 bases; unmatched junction bases: 10. CDR3 residues: CASSHGTGGRRGETQYF. The CDR3 region has the DNA TGCGCCAGCAGCCATGGGACAGGGGGAAGAAGAGGAGAGACCCAGTACTTC.

The genes are TRBV7-9 and TRBJ2-3, with D unresolved. The V gene lost 7 bases and the J gene lost 8 bases, with 16 bases spanning the gap. This CDR3 spans 13 amino acids. CDR1 and CDR2 from the germline V gene are SEHNR and FQNEAQ (reference sequence). The CDR3 loop reads CASTPPGDVTQYF. The CDR3 DNA sequence: TGTGCCAGCACCCCGCCGGGTGATGTTACGCAGTATTTT. The full variable domain, its missing parts supplied by reference TRBV7-9 and TRBJ2-3, is DTGVSQNPRHKITKRGQNVTFRCDPISEHNRLYWYRQTLGQGPEFLTYFQNEAQLEKSRLLSDRFSAERPKGSFSTLEIQRTEQGDSAMYLCASTPPGDVTQYFGPGTRLTVL.

This sequence joins TRBV12-5 and TRBJ2-7, with D uncertain. This CDR3 has 13 amino acids. Trimming removed 4 bases from V and 3 bases from J, with 10 bases in between. The germline V gene encodes CDR1 LGHNT and CDR2 FRNRAP. Here the CDR3 reads CASGSTEDYEQYF. The CDR3 region has the DNA TGTGCTAGTGGTTCCACAGAAGACTACGAGCAGTACTTC.

This sequence joins TRBV11-2 and TRBJ2-3; perhaps D is TRBD1 or TRBD2 (5 bases each). From germline, CDR1 is SGHAT and CDR2 FQNNGV. V was trimmed by 2 bases and J by 2 bases, leaving 8 bases between them. The CDR3 loop spans 14 amino acids. DNA of the CDR3: TGTGCCAGCAGCTTATGGGGGTACACAGATACGCAGTATTTT. Its protein is CASSLWGYTDTQYF.